The 5 T cell receptor beta chains below all came from one sample that was sequenced in a study of HIV-infected patients and healthy controls. MiXCR, applied by TCRdb to the 5' RACE reads, yields one record per CDR3 protein. The data contain some 67,000 distinct CDR3 sequences, approximately 16% of them singletons. What was sequenced was CD4+ T cells from blood. These receptors all stem from a human donor in good health.

Many counts were recorded for this clonotype. The chain carries TRBV5-1 and TRBJ2-1; D possibly corresponds to TRBD2 (5 bases). With 0 bases removed from V and 4 bases from J, the gap between germline ends came to 11 bases. CDR3 length equals 15 residues. Germline V gives CDR1 SGHRS, CDR2 YFSETQ. CDR3 loop: CASSLGLAEYNEQFF. CDR3 bases: TGCGCCAGCAGCTTGGGCCTAGCAGAGTACAATGAGCAGTTCTTC.

The chain couples TRBV7-2 to TRBJ1-6; D is ambiguous. The germline CDR1 and CDR2 sequences are SGHTA and FQGNSA. The CDR3 length is 17 residues. The V gene lost 0 bases and the J gene lost 10 bases, with 19 bases spanning the gap. The CDR3 nucleotides read TGTGCCAGCAGCTTAGCGTTCCGGACCTCCGTCGGCTCACCCCTCCACTTT. This codes for CASSLAFRTSVGSPLHF. Using reference TRBV7-2 and TRBJ1-6 for the parts outside the CDR3, the full variable domain is GAGVSQSPSNKVTEKGKDVELRCDPISGHTALYWYRQSLGQGLEFLIYFQGNSAPDKSGLPSDRFSAERTGGSVSTLTIQRTQQEDSAVYLCASSLAFRTSVGSPLHFGNGTRLTVT.

This clonotype was observed a handful of times. The genes are TRBV19 and TRBJ2-6; D unclear. The CDR3 covers 15 residues. CDR1 is LNHDA and CDR2 is SQIVND in the germline V gene (reference sequence). With 4 bases removed from V and 11 bases from J, the gap between germline ends came to 18 bases. The CDR3 nucleotides read TGTGCCAGTAGTAACCCCTCCCGGCCAGACCACGTCCTGACTTTC. Translation gives CASSNPSRPDHVLTF.

The chain uses TRBV4-3 and TRBJ2-3; TRBD2 matches 9 bases. Germline lookup yields CDR1 LGHNA and CDR2 YSLEER. The V and J ends lost 0 bases and 2 bases, in that order; junction bases with no gene match: 12. The CDR3 runs to 19 residues. In DNA, the CDR3 is TGCGCCAGCAGCCAAGATCTGGCTTTTGCGGGGGGGATCACAGATACGCAGTATTTT. Encoded protein: CASSQDLAFAGGITDTQYF.

This clonotype showed up just a few times. At one end, the junction sequence differs from germline, possibly due to a read error. V gene TRBV29-1 combines with J gene TRBJ1-1; 8 positions agree with TRBD1. The germline CDR1 and CDR2 sequences are SQVTM and ANQGSEA. This CDR3 has 10 amino acids. CDR3 nucleotides: TGCAGCGTCGTAGACAGGGGACGCGAGTTT. This encodes CSVVDRGREF. The full variable domain, completed using reference TRBV29-1 and TRBJ1-1, is SAVISQKPSRDICQRGTSLTIQCQVDSQVTMMFWYRQQPGQSLTLIATANQGSEATYESGFVIDKFPISRPNLTFSTLTVSNMSPEDSSIYLCSVVDRGREFGQGTRLTVV.